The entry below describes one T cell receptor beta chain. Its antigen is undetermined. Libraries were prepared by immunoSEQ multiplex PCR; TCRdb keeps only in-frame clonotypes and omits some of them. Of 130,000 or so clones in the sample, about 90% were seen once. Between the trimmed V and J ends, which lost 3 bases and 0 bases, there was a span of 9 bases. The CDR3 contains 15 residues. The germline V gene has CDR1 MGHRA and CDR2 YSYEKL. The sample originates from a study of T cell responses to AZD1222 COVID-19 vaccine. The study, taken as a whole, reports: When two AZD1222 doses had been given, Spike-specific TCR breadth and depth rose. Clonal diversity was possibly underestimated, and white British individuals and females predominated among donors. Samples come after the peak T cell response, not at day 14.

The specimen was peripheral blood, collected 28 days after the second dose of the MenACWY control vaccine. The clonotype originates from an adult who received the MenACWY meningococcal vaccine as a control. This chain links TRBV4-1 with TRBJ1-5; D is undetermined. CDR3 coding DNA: TGCGCCAGCAGCCATGATGACAATAGCAATCAGCCCCAGCATTTT. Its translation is CASSHDDNSNQPQHF.